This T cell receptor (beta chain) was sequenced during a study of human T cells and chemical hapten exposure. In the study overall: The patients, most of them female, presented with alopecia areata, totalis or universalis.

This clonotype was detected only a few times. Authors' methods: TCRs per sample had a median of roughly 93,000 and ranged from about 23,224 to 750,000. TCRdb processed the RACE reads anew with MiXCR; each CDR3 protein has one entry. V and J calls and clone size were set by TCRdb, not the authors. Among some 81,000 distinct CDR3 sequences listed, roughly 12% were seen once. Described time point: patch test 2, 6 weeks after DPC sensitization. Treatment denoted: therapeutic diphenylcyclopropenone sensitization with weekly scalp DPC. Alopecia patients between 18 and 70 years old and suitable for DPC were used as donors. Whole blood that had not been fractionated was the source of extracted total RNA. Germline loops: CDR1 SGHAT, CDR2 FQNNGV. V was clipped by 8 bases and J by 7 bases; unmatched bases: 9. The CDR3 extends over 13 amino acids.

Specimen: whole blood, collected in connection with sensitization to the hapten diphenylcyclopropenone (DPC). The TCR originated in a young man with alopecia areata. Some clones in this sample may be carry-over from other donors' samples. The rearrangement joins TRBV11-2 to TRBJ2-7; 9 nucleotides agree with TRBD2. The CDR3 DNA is TGTGCCAGCCTAGCGGGGTTCCTCGGAGAGCAGTACTTC. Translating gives CASLAGFLGEQYF. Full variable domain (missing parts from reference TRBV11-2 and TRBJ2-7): EAGVAQSPRYKIIEKRQSVAFWCNPISGHATLYWYQQILGQGPKLLIQFQNNGVVDDSQLPKDRFSAERLKGVDSTLKIQPAKLEDSAVYLCASLAGFLGEQYFGPGTRLTVT.